A single sample gave rise to the 16 T cell receptor beta chains below, sequenced in a study of blood T cells in healthy people across ages. Primers used in a second PCR of about 7 to 12 cycles were a sample-barcoded 5' primer and a J-beta primer mix. TCRdb called the 5' RACE reads again in MiXCR, with one record for every CDR3 protein. The top ten clones hold 17% of a sample with 850,000 or so distinct CDR3 sequences, 25% to 30% of them seen once. The sequencing input was blood. The receptor source for this set is a woman older than 75 in good health.

The chain links TRBV21-1 to TRBJ2-1; TRBD1 is the table's D call, not checked against the DNA. The end of the DNA fits TRBJ2-7 better, so the J call may be wrong. TRBV21-1 is classified as a pseudogene. The CDR3 sequence is 13 residues long. The CDR3 sequence: CASSTDSYNEQYF. The CDR3 coding sequence is TGTGCCAGCAGCACGGACAGCTACAATGAGCAGTACTTC.

This clonotype was counted ten times or more. This rearrangement joins TRBV7-2 to TRBJ1-2; D not certain. This CDR3 region has 16 residues. With 5 bases removed from V and 7 bases from J, the gap between germline ends came to 23 bases. CDR1 and CDR2 from the germline V gene are SGHTA and FQGNSA. The CDR3 reads CASSEETVTLSGGYTF. The CDR3 coding sequence is TGTGCCAGCAGCGAAGAGACCGTGACTCTTTCGGGTGGCTACACCTTC. Variable domain in full (rest from reference TRBV7-2 and TRBJ1-2): GAGVSQSPSNKVTEKGKDVELRCDPISGHTALYWYRQSLGQGLEFLIYFQGNSAPDKSGLPSDRFSAERTGGSVSTLTIQRTQQEDSAVYLCASSEETVTLSGGYTFGSGTRLTVV.

This clonotype appeared a single time. The chain combines TRBV28 with TRBJ1-1; D gene uncertain. There are 12 residues in the CDR3. Germline-derived CDR1 and CDR2 are MDHEN and SYDVKM. Deletions cut 1 base from V and 6 bases from J, with 6 bases between. CDR3 nucleotide sequence: TGTGCCAGCAGTTTATCGGAGGCTGAAGCTTTCTTT. Protein product: CASSLSEAEAFF.

The rearrangement joins TRBV4-3 to TRBJ1-2, with 9 bases aligning to TRBD1. The germline gives CDR1 LGHNA, CDR2 YSLEER. CDR3 length: 16 amino acids. V trimming: 2 bases; J trimming: 2 bases; junction bases outside the gene matches: 6. Here the CDR3 DNA reads TGCGCCAGCAGCCAATACTACAGGGGGCAAAACTATGGCTACACCTTC. It yields the protein CASSQYYRGQNYGYTF.

The chain couples TRBV4-1 to TRBJ1-1, with D unresolved. Deletions cut 0 bases from V and 1 base from J, with 12 bases between. This CDR3 contains 16 residues. CDR1 is MGHRA, CDR2 YSYEKL, per germline. The CDR3 region is CASSQEPPAGNTEAFF. In nucleotides, the CDR3 is TGCGCCAGCAGCCAAGAACCGCCGGCAGGGAACACTGAAGCTTTCTTT.

As to this clonotype: Just one base apart from a much larger clone, this may be a read error. The chain joins TRBV6-5 to TRBJ1-2; 10 bases are shared with TRBD1. CDR1 MNHEY and CDR2 SVGAGI come from the germline V gene. J gave up 3 bases and V 10 bases, and 11 bases lay outside the gene matches. CDR3 length: 15 residues. The CDR3 loop reads CANREGQGPYYGYTF. The DNA of the CDR3 is TGTGCCAACAGGGAGGGACAGGGGCCGTACTATGGCTACACCTTC.

The V and J genes are TRBV7-2 and TRBJ1-1; D remains unclear. The germline V and J ends were trimmed by 1 base and 7 bases, with 4 bases remaining between them. Germline V gene lookup returns CDR1 SGHTA and CDR2 FQGNSA. This CDR3 has 11 residues. The CDR3 region is CASSLVLEAFF. CDR3 DNA sequence: TGTGCCAGCAGCTTAGTTCTTGAAGCTTTCTTT.

This clonotype was seen ten or more times. The chain recombines TRBV6-6 with TRBJ1-2, with 9 bases fitting TRBD1. V shed 0 bases and J 6 bases; nucleotides not matched to a gene: 2. The CDR3 extends over 14 amino acids. The germline V gene encodes CDR1 MNHNY and CDR2 SVGAGI (reference sequence). This chain's CDR3 is CASSYSDRGNGYTF. The CDR3 DNA reads as TGTGCCAGCAGTTACTCTGACAGGGGGAATGGCTACACCTTC.

This clonotype has just a few counts. One base away lies a much larger clone, so this may be a sequencing read error. CDR3 residues: CAIRDGTGTEGYTF. CDR3 in DNA: TGTGCCATCAGAGACGGGACAGGGACGGAGGGCTACACCTTC. The V and J genes are TRBV10-3 and TRBJ1-2, with 9 bases matching TRBD1. CDR1 is ENHRY, CDR2 SYGVKD, per germline. Germline trimming cut 6 bases from V and 8 bases from J; bases unmatched to any gene: 10. CDR3 length equals 14 residues.

This clonotype appeared a few times. The rearrangement joins TRBV6-5 to TRBJ1-1; D is undetermined. With 5 bases removed from V and 0 bases from J, the gap between germline ends came to 13 bases. The germline V gene has CDR1 MNHEY and CDR2 SVGAGI. CDR3 length equals 15 residues. CDR3 loop: CASSPTQTLNTEAFF. The CDR3 region has the DNA TGTGCCAGCAGTCCGACACAGACTTTGAACACTGAAGCTTTCTTT.

This clonotype was observed a handful of times. The rearrangement links TRBV29-1 to TRBJ1-3, with D maybe TRBD1 (5 bases). The V gene's germline CDR1 is SQVTM and CDR2 ANQGSEA. Trimming left V 4 bases short and J 4 bases short, with 11 bases between. CDR3 size: 13 residues. The CDR3 here is CSVGTGGGNTIYF. CDR3 sequence (DNA): TGCAGCGTTGGAACCGGGGGAGGAAACACCATATATTTT.

This clonotype showed up many times. V and J are TRBV5-1 and TRBJ2-7; the D gene could be TRBD1 or TRBD2 (5 bases each). CDR3 size: 14 residues. Germline loops: CDR1 SGHRS, CDR2 YFSETQ. Deletions cut 4 bases from V and 2 bases from J, with 13 bases between. The CDR3 here is CASSIGTVAYEQYF. In nucleotides, the CDR3 is TGCGCCAGCAGCATCGGGACGGTGGCCTACGAGCAGTACTTC.

This clonotype came up many times. This chain links TRBV7-9 with TRBJ2-7, with D perhaps TRBD1 (5 bases). The CDR3 is 15 amino acids. V was shortened by 2 bases and J by 3 bases, with 14 bases between the two germline ends. The germline CDR1 and CDR2 sequences are SEHNR and FQNEAQ (reference sequence). The CDR3 here is CASSLHSGQNYEQYF. CDR3 nucleotides: TGTGCCAGCAGCTTACATTCAGGGCAGAACTACGAGCAGTACTTC.

This clonotype occurred a few times. The chain joins TRBV5-1 to TRBJ1-4; the match to TRBD1 covers 9 bases. The CDR3 totals 15 residues. Germline V gene data show CDR1 as SGHRS and CDR2 as YFSETQ. Losses at the gene ends were 3 bases for V and 2 bases for J; bases not matched to a gene: 2. The CDR3 region is CASSWGTGTNEKLFF. The CDR3 DNA reads TGCGCCAGCAGCTGGGGGACAGGGACTAATGAAAAACTGTTTTTT.

This sequence joins TRBV6-5 and TRBJ2-5; D is perhaps TRBD2 (6 bases). The DNA end lines up better with TRBJ2-7; the J call may be wrong. CDR1 and CDR2 (germline): MNHEY, SVGAGI. The CDR3 is 12 residues long. The CDR3 region has the DNA TGTGCCAGCAGTTCCGCGGGGAGCGAGCAGTACTTC. It translates to CASSSAGSEQYF.

The chain has TRBV18 and TRBJ1-2; D perhaps matches TRBD1 (5 bases). Looked up from germline, CDR1 is KGHSH and CDR2 is LQKENI. CDR3 length: 14 amino acids. V lost 5 bases and J 5 bases, leaving 15 bases between the germline ends. Written as DNA, the CDR3 is TGTGCCAGCTCATCCGGGACGGACCTTTATGGCTACACCTTC. Protein product: CASSSGTDLYGYTF.